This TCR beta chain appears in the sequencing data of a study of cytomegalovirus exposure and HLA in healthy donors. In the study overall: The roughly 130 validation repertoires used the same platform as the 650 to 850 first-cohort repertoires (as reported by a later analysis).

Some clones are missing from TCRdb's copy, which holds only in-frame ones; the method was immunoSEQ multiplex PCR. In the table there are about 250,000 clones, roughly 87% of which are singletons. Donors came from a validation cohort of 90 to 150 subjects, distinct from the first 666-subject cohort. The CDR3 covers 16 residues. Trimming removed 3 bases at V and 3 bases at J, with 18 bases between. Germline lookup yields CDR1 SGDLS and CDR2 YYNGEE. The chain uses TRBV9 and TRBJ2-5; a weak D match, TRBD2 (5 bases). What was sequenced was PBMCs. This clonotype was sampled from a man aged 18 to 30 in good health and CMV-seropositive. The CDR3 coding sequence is TGTGCCAGCAGCGGCGGCGTGAGGGCTGGTGAAGAGACCCAGTACTTC. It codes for CASSGGVRAGEETQYF.